This T cell receptor (beta chain) is from a study of T cells in Graves' hyperthyroidism and ophthalmopathy. Overall study results and limits: Blood held most thyroid clonotypes expanded above 0.001 frequency.

Amplified TCR beta CDR3 regions came from RNA transcripts. Initially, a first-round RT-PCR of the TCR CDR3 employed the HTBI primer set. TCRdb passed the multiplex PCR reads through MiXCR, listing each CDR3 protein once. This repertoire shows hundreds of thousands of distinct CDR3 sequences, about 15% found once; its top ten account for 32%. This clonotype has a count of ten or more. Its antigen is unidentified. V shed 3 bases and J shed 4 bases, with 12 bases lying between them. Looked up from germline, CDR1 is SGHVS and CDR2 is FQNEAQ. CDR3 length: 14 amino acids. The TCR originated in a young woman with Graves' hyperthyroidism. The V call is TRBV7-8, the J call TRBJ2-5; D unclear. The sample consisted of blood. The CDR3 bases are TGTGCCAGCAGCTTTGTAGGCGTGGGAGAGACCCAGTACTTC. Its translation: CASSFVGVGETQYF.